This T cell receptor (beta chain) is drawn from a study of blood T cell repertoires in COVID-19. Turning to the study itself: Samples came from the United States, Italy and Spain, spanning acute and convalescent COVID-19.

Donors in Cohort 3 who had recovered were those with two negative PCRs, healthcare professional clearance, or resolution of their symptoms. TCRdb's copy holds only in-frame clones and misses some; the assay was immunoSEQ multiplex PCR. The sample includes 200,000 to 250,000 clones, 75% to 90% of them seen just once. V was clipped by 3 bases and J by 7 bases, with 15 bases between them. The germline gives CDR1 KGHSH, CDR2 LQKENI. The CDR3 loop spans 14 amino acids. Sequenced sample: PBMCs or T cells enriched from blood (not recorded which). This chain joins TRBV18 and TRBJ1-2, with D possibly TRBD1 on 6 matching bases. The TCR was taken from a man between 40 and 49 years old who had recovered from COVID-19. DNA for the CDR3: TGTGCCAGCTCACCGATTTCGAGGGGGGGTGGCTACACCTTC. Protein product: CASSPISRGGGYTF.